This TCR beta chain was sequenced during a study of beta chain features in type 1 diabetes. General observations from the study: A moderate, significant TCRB CDR3 shortening appeared in type 1 diabetes across four CD4+ subsets.

Expressed TCRB transcripts were sequenced, since all the RNA that had been isolated was reverse transcribed. The data were produced by immunoSEQ multiplex PCR, yet TCRdb's version contains in-frame clones alone and is incomplete. The sample contains a few hundred thousand clones, 9.6% of which appear only once. Germline loops: CDR1 MNHEY, CDR2 SMNVEV (reference sequence). The CDR3 totals 13 residues. Trimming left V 3 bases short and J 4 bases short, with 9 bases between. In the case of this clone: The antigen is unknown.

Sequenced sample: central memory CD4+ T cells from blood. J is TRBJ2-5 and V is TRBV27; D is uncertain. This TCR was recovered from a man aged 30 to 39 with type 1 diabetes. The CDR3 nucleotides are TGTGCCAGCAGTTTCTCTGGGGTAGAGACCCAGTACTTC. Translation gives CASSFSGVETQYF.